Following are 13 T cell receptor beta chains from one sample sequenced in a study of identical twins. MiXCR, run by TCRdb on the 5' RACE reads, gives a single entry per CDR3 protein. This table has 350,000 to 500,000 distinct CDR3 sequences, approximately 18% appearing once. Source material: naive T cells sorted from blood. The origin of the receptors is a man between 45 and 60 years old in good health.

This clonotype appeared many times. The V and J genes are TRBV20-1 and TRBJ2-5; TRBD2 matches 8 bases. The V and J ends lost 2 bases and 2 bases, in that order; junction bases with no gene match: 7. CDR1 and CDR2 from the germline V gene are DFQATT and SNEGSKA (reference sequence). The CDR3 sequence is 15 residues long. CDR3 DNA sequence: TGCAGTGCTAGAAACGGACTAGCAGTTCAAGAGACCCAGTACTTC. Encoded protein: CSARNGLAVQETQYF.

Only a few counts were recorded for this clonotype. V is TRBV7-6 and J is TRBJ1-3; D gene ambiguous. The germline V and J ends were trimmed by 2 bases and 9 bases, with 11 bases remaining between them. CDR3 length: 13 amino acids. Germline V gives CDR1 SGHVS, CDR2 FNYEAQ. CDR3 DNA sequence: TGTGCCAGCAGCTTAAAAGAGGAGTCCACCATATATTTT. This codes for CASSLKEESTIYF.

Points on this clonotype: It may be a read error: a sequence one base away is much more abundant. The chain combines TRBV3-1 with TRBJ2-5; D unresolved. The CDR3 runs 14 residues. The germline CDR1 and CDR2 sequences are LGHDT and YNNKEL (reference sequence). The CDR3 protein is CASCQGPSRETQYF. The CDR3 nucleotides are TGTGCCAGCTGCCAAGGCCCTAGTAGGGAGACCCAGTACTTC.

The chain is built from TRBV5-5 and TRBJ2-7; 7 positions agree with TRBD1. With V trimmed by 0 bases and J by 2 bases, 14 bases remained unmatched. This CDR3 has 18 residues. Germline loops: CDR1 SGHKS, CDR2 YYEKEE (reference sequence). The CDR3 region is CASSLEVQGLLPTYEQYF. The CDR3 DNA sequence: TGTGCCAGCAGCTTGGAAGTACAGGGGCTACTGCCTACCTACGAGCAGTACTTC.

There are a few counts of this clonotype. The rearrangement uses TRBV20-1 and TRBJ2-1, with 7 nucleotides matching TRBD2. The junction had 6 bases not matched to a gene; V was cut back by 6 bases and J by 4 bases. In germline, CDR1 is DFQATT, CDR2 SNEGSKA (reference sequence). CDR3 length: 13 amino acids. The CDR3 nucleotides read TGCAGTGCCGACAGCGGGGCATACAATGAGCAGTTCTTC. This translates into CSADSGAYNEQFF.

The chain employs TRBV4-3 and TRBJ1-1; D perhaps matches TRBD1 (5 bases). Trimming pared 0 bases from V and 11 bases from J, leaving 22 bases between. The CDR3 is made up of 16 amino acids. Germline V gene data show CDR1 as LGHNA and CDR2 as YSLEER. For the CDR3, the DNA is TGCGCCAGCAGCCAAGATGGGGCTGGGTCCCCCTCGACGGCTTTCTTT. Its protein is CASSQDGAGSPSTAFF.

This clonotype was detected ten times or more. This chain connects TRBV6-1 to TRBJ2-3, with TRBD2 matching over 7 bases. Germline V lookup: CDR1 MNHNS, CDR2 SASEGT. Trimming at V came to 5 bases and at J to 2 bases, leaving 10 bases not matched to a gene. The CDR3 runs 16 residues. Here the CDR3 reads CASSRTSVPDTDTQYF. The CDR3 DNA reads TGTGCCAGCAGTCGAACTAGCGTCCCTGACACAGATACGCAGTATTTT.

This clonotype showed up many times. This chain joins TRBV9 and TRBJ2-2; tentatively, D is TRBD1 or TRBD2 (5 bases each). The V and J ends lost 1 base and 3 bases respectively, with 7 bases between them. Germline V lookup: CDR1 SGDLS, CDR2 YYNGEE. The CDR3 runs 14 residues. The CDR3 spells CASSVRGDTGELFF. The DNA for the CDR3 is TGTGCCAGCAGCGTACGAGGGGACACCGGGGAGCTGTTTTTT.

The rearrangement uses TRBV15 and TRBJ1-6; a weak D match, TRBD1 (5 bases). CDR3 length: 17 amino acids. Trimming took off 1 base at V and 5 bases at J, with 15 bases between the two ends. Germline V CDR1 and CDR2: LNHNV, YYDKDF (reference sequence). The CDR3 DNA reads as TGTGCCACCAGCAGAGTCGGGGCAGGGTGGCATAATTCACCCCTCCACTTT. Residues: CATSRVGAGWHNSPLHF.

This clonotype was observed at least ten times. Written as DNA, the CDR3 is TGCAGCGTTGGCCCAAAAGGTCGCCACGAGCAGTACTTC. This codes for CSVGPKGRHEQYF. The chain couples TRBV29-1 to TRBJ2-7; D gene uncertain. The V end was cut by 4 bases, the J end by 5 bases, with 15 bases between. Germline CDR1 and CDR2: SQVTM and ANQGSEA. This CDR3 spans 13 amino acids.

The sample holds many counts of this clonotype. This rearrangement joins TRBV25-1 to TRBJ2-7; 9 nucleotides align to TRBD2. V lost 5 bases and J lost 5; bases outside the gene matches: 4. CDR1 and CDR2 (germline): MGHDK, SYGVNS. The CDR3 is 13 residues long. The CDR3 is CASSLAGSNEQYF. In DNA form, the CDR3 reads TGTGCCAGCAGTCTAGCGGGATCCAACGAGCAGTACTTC.

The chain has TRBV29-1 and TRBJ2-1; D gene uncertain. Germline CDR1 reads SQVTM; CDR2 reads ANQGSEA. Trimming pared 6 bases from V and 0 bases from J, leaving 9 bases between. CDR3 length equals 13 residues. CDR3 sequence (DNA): TGCAGCGTAACCAGGAGCTCCTACAATGAGCAGTTCTTC. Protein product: CSVTRSSYNEQFF.

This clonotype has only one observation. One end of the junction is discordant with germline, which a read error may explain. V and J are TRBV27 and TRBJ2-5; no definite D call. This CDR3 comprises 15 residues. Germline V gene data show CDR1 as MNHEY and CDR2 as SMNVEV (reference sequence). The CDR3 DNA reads TGTGTCAGCAGCTCAGCTCCTAGATCCCGAGAGACCCAGTACTTC. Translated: CVSSSAPRSRETQYF.